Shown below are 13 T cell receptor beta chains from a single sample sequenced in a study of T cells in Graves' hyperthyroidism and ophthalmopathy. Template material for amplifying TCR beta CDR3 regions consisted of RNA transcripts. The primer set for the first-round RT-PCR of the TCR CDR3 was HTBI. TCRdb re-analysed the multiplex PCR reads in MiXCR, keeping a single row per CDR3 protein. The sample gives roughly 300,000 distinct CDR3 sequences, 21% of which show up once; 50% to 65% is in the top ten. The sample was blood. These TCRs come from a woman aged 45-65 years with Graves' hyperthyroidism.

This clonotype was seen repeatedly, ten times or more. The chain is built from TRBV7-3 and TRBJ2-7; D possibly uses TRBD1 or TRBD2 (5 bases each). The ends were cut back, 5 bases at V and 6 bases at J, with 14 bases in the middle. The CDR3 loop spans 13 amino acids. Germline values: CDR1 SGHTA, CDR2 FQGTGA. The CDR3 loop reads CASSRDRFSEQYF. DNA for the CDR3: TGTGCCAGCAGCCGGGACCGCTTTTCCGAGCAGTACTTC.

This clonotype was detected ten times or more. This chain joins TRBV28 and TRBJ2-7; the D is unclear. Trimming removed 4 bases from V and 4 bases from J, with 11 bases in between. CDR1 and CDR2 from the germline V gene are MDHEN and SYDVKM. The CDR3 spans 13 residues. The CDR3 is CASSSPPYYEQYF. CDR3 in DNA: TGTGCCAGCAGTTCCCCCCCCTATTACGAGCAGTACTTC.

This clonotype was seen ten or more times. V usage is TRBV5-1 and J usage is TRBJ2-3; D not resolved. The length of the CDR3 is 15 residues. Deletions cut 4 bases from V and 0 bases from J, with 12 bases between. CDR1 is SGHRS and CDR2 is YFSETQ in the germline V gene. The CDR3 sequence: CASSPRPASTDTQYF. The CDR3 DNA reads TGCGCCAGCAGCCCCCGGCCGGCAAGCACAGATACGCAGTATTTT.

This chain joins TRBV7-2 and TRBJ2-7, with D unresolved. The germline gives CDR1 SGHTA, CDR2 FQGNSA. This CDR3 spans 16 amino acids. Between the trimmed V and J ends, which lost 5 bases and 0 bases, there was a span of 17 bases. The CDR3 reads CASSVGRARSSYEQYF. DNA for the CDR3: TGTGCCAGCAGCGTAGGAAGGGCCCGGAGCTCCTACGAGCAGTACTTC. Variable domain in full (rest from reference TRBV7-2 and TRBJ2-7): GAGVSQSPSNKVTEKGKDVELRCDPISGHTALYWYRQSLGQGLEFLIYFQGNSAPDKSGLPSDRFSAERTGGSVSTLTIQRTQQEDSAVYLCASSVGRARSSYEQYFGPGTRLTVT.

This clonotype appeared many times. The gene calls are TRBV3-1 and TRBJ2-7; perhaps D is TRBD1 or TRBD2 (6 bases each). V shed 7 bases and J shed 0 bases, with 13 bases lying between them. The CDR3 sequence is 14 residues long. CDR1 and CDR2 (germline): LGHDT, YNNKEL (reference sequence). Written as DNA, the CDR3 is TGTGCCAGCACCCAGAGGGGGGTCTCCTACGAGCAGTACTTC. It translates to CASTQRGVSYEQYF.

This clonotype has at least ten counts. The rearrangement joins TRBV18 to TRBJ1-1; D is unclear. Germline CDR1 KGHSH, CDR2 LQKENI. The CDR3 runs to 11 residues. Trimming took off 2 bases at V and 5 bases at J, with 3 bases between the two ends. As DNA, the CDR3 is TGTGCCAGCTCACCAGGGACTGAAGCTTTCTTT. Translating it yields CASSPGTEAFF.

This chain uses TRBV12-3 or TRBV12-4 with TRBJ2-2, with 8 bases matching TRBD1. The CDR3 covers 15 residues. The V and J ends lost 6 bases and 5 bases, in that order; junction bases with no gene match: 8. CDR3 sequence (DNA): TGTGCCAGCAGGCTTCAGGGGGCGCGGACCGGGGAGCTGTTTTTT. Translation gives CASRLQGARTGELFF.

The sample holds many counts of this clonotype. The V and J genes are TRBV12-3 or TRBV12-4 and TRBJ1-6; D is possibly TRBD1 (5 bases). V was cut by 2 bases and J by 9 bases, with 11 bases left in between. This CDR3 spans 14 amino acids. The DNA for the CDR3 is TGTGCCAGCAGTTTATCAGGGAACAGTTCACCCCTCCACTTT. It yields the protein CASSLSGNSSPLHF.

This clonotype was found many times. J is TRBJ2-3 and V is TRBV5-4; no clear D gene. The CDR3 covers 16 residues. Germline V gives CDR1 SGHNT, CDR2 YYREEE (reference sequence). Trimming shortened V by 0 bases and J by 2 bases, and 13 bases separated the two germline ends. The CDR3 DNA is TGTGCCAGCAGCTTGGCCGGCCTTAGGTTCACAGATACGCAGTATTTT. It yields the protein CASSLAGLRFTDTQYF. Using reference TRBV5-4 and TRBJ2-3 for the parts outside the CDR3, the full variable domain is ETGVTQSPTHLIKTRGQQVTLRCSSQSGHNTVSWYQQALGQGPQFIFQYYREEENGRGNFPPRFSGLQFPNYSSELNVNALELDDSALYLCASSLAGLRFTDTQYFGPGTRLTVL.

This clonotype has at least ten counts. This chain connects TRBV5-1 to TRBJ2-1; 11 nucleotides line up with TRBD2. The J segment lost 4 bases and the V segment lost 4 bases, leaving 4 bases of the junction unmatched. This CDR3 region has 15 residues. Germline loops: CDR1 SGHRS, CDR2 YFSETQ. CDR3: CASSPTSGMYNEQFF. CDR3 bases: TGCGCCAGCAGCCCGACTAGCGGGATGTACAATGAGCAGTTCTTC.

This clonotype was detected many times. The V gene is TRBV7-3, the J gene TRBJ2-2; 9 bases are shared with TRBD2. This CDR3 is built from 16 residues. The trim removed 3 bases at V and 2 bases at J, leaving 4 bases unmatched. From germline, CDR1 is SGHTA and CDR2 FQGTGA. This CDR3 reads CASSFSSGTNTGELFF. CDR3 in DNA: TGTGCCAGCAGCTTCTCTAGCGGGACTAACACCGGGGAGCTGTTTTTT.

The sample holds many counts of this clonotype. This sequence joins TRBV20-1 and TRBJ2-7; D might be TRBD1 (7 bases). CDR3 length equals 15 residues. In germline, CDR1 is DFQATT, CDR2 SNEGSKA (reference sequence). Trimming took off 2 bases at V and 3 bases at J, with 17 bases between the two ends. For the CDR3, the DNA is TGCAGTGCTAGAAATCACCAGGGGGGCGGCTACGAGCAGTACTTC. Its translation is CSARNHQGGGYEQYF.

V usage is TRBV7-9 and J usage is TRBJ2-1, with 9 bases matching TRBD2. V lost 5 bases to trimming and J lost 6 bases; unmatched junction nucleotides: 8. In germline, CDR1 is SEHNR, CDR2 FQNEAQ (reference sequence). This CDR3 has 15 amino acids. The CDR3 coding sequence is TGTGCCAGCAGCCTTCTAGCGGGAAAAGGCAATGAGCAGTTCTTC. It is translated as CASSLLAGKGNEQFF.